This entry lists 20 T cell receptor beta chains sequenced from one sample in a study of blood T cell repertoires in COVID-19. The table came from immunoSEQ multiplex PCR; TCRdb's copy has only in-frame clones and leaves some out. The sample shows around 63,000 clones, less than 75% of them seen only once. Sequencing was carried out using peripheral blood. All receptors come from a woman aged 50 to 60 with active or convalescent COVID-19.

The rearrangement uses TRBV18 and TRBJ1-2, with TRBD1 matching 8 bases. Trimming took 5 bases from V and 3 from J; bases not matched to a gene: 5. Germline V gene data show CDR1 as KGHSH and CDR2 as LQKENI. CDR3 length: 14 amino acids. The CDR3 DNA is TGTGCCAGCTCATCTCAGGGGGCTGACTATGGCTACACCTTC. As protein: CASSSQGADYGYTF.

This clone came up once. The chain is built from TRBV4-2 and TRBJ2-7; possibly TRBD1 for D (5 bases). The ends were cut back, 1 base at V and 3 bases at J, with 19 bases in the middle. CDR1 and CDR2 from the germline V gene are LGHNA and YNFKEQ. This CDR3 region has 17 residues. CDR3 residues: CASSQAMDPRRGYEQYF. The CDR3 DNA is TGTGCCAGCAGCCAAGCTATGGACCCACGAAGGGGCTACGAGCAGTACTTC.

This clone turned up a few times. CDR3 coding DNA: TGTGCCAGCAGCTTCCCGACAGGGATTTCTGGGGCCAACGTCCTGACTTTC. Its translation: CASSFPTGISGANVLTF. This rearrangement joins TRBV7-9 to TRBJ2-6; 7 bases match TRBD1. The CDR3 is 17 residues long. The V segment lost 3 bases and the J segment 1 base; nucleotides outside the gene matches: 6. CDR1 is SEHNR and CDR2 is FQNEAQ in the germline V gene (reference sequence).

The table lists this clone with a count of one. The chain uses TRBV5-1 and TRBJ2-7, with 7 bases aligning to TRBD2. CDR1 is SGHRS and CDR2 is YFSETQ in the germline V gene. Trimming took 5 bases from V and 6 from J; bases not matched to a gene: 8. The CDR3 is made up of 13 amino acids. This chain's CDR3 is CASRAGTMLEQYF. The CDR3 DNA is TGCGCCAGCAGGGCCGGGACTATGCTCGAGCAGTACTTC.

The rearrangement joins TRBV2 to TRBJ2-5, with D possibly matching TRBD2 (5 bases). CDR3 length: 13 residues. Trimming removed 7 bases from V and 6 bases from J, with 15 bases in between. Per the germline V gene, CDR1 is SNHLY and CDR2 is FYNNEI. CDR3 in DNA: TGTGCCAGCATTCGAGGGCCCGGACAGACCCAGTACTTC. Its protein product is CASIRGPGQTQYF.

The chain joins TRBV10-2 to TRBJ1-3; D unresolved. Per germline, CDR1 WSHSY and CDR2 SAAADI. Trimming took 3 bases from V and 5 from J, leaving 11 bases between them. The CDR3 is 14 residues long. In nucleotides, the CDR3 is TGCGCCAGCAGTGAACCGGGGTTAAGAAACACCATATATTTT. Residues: CASSEPGLRNTIYF.

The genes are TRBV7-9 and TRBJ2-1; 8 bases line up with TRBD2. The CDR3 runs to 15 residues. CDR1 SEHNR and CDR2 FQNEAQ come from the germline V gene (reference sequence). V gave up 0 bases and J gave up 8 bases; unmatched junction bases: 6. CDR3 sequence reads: CASSLALLAGYEQFF. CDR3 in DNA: TGTGCCAGCAGCTTAGCGTTGCTAGCGGGCTATGAGCAGTTCTTC.

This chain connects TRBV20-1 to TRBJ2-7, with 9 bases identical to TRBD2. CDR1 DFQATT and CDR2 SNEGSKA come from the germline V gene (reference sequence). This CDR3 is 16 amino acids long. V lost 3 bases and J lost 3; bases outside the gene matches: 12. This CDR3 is CSASRGGGSGSYEQYF. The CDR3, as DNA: TGCAGTGCTAGTCGAGGAGGTGGTAGCGGGAGCTACGAGCAGTACTTC.

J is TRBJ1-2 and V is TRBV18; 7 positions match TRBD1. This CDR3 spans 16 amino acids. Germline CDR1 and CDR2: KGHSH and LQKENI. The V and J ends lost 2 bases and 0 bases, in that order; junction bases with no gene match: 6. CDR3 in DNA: TGTGCCAGCTCACCAACGGGACAGAGTTCTAACTATGGCTACACCTTC. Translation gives CASSPTGQSSNYGYTF.

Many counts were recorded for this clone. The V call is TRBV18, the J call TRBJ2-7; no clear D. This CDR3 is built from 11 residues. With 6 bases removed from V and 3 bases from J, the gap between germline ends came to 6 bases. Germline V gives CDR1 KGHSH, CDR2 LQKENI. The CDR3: CASSTGYEQYF. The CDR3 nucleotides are TGTGCCAGCTCCACGGGCTACGAGCAGTACTTC.

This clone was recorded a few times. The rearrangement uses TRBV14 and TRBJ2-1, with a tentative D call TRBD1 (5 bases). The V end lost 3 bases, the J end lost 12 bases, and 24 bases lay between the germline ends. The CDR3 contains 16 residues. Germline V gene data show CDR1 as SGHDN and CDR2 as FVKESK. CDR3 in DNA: TGTGCCAGCAGCCAGACACAGACAGTCCTGTTAATAGGGCAGTTCTTC. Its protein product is CASSQTQTVLLIGQFF.

CDR3 sequence (DNA): TGTGCCAGCAGCTTCCCAGGGGGGTACGAGCAGTACTTC. It specifies CASSFPGGYEQYF. The chain is built from TRBV5-4 and TRBJ2-7, with a weak D call TRBD1 (7 bases). Germline V CDR1 and CDR2: SGHNT, YYREEE (reference sequence). CDR3 length: 13 residues. Trimming took off 2 bases at V and 4 bases at J, with 10 bases between the two ends.

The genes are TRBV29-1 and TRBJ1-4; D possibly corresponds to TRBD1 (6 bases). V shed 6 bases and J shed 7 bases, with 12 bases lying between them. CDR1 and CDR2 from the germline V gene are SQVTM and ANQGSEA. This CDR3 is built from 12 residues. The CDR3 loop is CSVTSTGEKLFF. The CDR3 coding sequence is TGCAGCGTCACATCGACAGGTGAAAAACTGTTTTTT.

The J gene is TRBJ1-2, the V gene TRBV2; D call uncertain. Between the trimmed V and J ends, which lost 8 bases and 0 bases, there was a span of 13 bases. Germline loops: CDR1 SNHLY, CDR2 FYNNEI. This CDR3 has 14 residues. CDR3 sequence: CASRRIMANYGYTF. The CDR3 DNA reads TGTGCCAGCCGCAGAATCATGGCTAACTATGGCTACACCTTC.

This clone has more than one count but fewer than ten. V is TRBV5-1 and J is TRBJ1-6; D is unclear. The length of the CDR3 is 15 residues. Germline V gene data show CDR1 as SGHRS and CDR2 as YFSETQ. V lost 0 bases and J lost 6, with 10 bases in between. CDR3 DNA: TGCGCCAGCAGCTTGGTCGGGGTAACTAATTCACCCCTCCACTTT. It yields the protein CASSLVGVTNSPLHF.

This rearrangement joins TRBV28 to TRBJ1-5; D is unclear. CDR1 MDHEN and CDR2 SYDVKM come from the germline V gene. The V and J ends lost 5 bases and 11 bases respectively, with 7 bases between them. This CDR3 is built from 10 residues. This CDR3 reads CASSLPSQHF. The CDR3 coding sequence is TGTGCCAGCAGTCTCCCCTCCCAGCATTTT.

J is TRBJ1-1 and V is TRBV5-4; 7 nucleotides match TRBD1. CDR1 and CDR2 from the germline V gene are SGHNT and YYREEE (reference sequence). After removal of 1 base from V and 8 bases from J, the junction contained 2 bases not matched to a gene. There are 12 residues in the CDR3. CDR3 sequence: CASSLLDREAFF. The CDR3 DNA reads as TGTGCCAGCAGCTTGTTGGACAGGGAAGCTTTCTTT. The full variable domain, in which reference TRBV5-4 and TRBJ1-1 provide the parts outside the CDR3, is ETGVTQSPTHLIKTRGQQVTLRCSSQSGHNTVSWYQQALGQGPQFIFQYYREEENGRGNFPPRFSGLQFPNYSSELNVNALELDDSALYLCASSLLDREAFFGQGTRLTVV.

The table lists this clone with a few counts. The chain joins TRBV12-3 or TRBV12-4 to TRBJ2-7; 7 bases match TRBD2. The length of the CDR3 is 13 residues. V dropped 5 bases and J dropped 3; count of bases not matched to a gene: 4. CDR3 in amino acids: CASSPAGHYEQYF. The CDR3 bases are TGTGCCAGCAGTCCAGCGGGGCACTACGAGCAGTACTTC.

This chain's CDR3 is CASSLGRYSSYEQYF. DNA of the CDR3: TGTGCCAGCAGTTTAGGCAGGTACTCCTCCTACGAGCAGTACTTC. This sequence joins TRBV28 and TRBJ2-7; D unresolved. Between the trimmed V and J ends, which lost 2 bases and 0 bases, there was a span of 11 bases. Germline CDR1 and CDR2: MDHEN and SYDVKM. This CDR3 is 15 amino acids long.

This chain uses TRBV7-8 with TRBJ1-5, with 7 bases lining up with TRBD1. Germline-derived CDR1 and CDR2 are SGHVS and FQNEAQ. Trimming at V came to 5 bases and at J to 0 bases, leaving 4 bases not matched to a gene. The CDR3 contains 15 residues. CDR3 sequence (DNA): TGTGCCAGCAGCCGTGACAGGGTTAGCAATCAGCCCCAGCATTTT. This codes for CASSRDRVSNQPQHF.